This TCR beta chain was found in a study of T cells in Graves' hyperthyroidism and ophthalmopathy. Study summary: Peripheral blood was secured at the point of initial diagnosis, before any treatment.

The TCR beta CDR3 regions underwent amplification using RNA transcripts as the source. First-round RT-PCR of the TCR CDR3 relied on the HTBI primer set. Each CDR3 protein is one row after TCRdb ran MiXCR on the multiplex PCR reads. This sample has hundreds of thousands of distinct CDR3 sequences, with about 15% found just once. The V segment lost 6 bases and the J segment 12 bases; nucleotides outside the gene matches: 15. Germline CDR1 LNHDA, CDR2 SQIVND (reference sequence). The CDR3 is 16 residues long. The sequenced sample was blood. The clonotype originates from a woman aged 25 to 39 with Graves' hyperthyroidism. The chain has TRBV19 and TRBJ2-1; the match to TRBD2 covers 12 bases. As DNA, the CDR3 is TGTGCCAGTAGACTTGCCGGGACTAGCGGGTGCAAGGTGCAGTTCTTC. Its translation: CASRLAGTSGCKVQFF.